These 9 T cell receptor beta chains were all obtained from the same sample, sequenced in a study of blood T cell repertoires in COVID-19. TCRdb keeps only in-frame clones here, not all; method: immunoSEQ multiplex PCR. The repertoire holds some 250,000 clones, with about 73% as singletons. Sequencing was carried out using peripheral blood. These receptors all come from a woman of 80 years or more with acute or convalescent COVID-19.

The chain joins TRBV7-9 to TRBJ2-1; 9 bases map to TRBD1. V was pared by 5 bases and J by 4 bases, with 12 bases of the junction left unmatched. This CDR3 comprises 17 residues. Per germline, CDR1 SEHNR and CDR2 FQNEAQ (reference sequence). The CDR3 DNA follows: TGTGCCAGCAGCCCAGCCGGGTCGGACAGGGGTTACAATGAGCAGTTCTTC. Its translation is CASSPAGSDRGYNEQFF.

The rearrangement uses TRBV10-3 and TRBJ1-6; no firm D call. The CDR3 is 13 residues long. Trimming removed 7 bases from V and 5 bases from J, with 9 bases in between. CDR1 and CDR2 (germline): ENHRY, SYGVKD. The CDR3 protein is CAITVADNSPLHF. As DNA, the CDR3 is TGTGCCATCACAGTTGCCGATAATTCACCCCTCCACTTT.

This clone appeared once. The V call is TRBV29-1, the J call TRBJ1-2; 8 positions match TRBD1. CDR3 length equals 13 residues. The germline V gene encodes CDR1 SQVTM and CDR2 ANQGSEA. The V gene end was trimmed by 6 bases and the J gene end by 0 bases; junction bases not matched to a gene: 3. CDR3 nucleotide sequence: TGCAGCGTGGACAGGGAAACTAACTATGGCTACACCTTC. Its protein product is CSVDRETNYGYTF.

This chain joins TRBV10-3 and TRBJ2-7, with TRBD1 matching 8 bases. The CDR3 extends over 16 amino acids. The germline V gene has CDR1 ENHRY and CDR2 SYGVKD. Germline trimming cut 4 bases from V and 5 bases from J; bases unmatched to any gene: 13. In nucleotides, the CDR3 is TGTGCCATCAGTGGAGGGGCGGGGCAGGGGGCACACGAGCAGTACTTC. This translates into CAISGGAGQGAHEQYF.

The V gene is TRBV6-5, the J gene TRBJ2-2, with D possibly matching TRBD2 (6 bases). V was trimmed by 7 bases and J by 6 bases, leaving 9 bases between them. The CDR3 has 12 amino acids. CDR1 and CDR2 from the germline V gene are MNHEY and SVGAGI. The CDR3 nucleotides read TGTGCCAGCATGCGGGATTCCGGGGAGCTGTTTTTT. This sequence encodes CASMRDSGELFF.

V gene TRBV6-2 or TRBV6-3 combines with J gene TRBJ1-5; 7 positions match TRBD1. Trimming at V came to 5 bases and at J to 2 bases, leaving 15 bases not matched to a gene. The germline V gene has CDR1 MNHEY and CDR2 SVGEGT. The CDR3 has 18 residues. CDR3 nucleotide sequence: TGTGCCAGCAGTACCCCTCGAAGAGGGGGCGTTGGCAATCAGCCCCAGCATTTT. It yields the protein CASSTPRRGGVGNQPQHF.

The chain joins TRBV19 to TRBJ1-5, with 9 bases lining up with TRBD1. The CDR3 sequence is 16 residues long. Germline loops: CDR1 LNHDA, CDR2 SQIVND (reference sequence). Germline trimming cut 5 bases from V and 2 bases from J; bases unmatched to any gene: 7. CDR3 region: CASSAGTGSGNQPQHF. CDR3 in DNA: TGTGCCAGTAGTGCGGGGACAGGGTCGGGCAATCAGCCCCAGCATTTT.

The V gene is TRBV11-2, the J gene TRBJ1-4; D is perhaps TRBD1 (5 bases). Germline values: CDR1 SGHAT, CDR2 FQNNGV. This CDR3 comprises 15 residues. Trimming took off 4 bases at V and 2 bases at J, with 11 bases between the two ends. The CDR3 region is CASSSDRGTNEKLFF. CDR3 bases: TGTGCCAGCAGCTCGGACCGGGGGACTAATGAAAAACTGTTTTTT.

This chain links TRBV14 with TRBJ1-1; D is perhaps TRBD1 (5 bases). This CDR3 spans 14 amino acids. The germline V gene has CDR1 SGHDN and CDR2 FVKESK. V was clipped by 2 bases and J by 5 bases, with 12 bases between them. The CDR3: CASSQSYRTTEAFF. The CDR3 bases are TGTGCCAGCAGCCAATCCTACAGGACGACTGAAGCTTTCTTT.